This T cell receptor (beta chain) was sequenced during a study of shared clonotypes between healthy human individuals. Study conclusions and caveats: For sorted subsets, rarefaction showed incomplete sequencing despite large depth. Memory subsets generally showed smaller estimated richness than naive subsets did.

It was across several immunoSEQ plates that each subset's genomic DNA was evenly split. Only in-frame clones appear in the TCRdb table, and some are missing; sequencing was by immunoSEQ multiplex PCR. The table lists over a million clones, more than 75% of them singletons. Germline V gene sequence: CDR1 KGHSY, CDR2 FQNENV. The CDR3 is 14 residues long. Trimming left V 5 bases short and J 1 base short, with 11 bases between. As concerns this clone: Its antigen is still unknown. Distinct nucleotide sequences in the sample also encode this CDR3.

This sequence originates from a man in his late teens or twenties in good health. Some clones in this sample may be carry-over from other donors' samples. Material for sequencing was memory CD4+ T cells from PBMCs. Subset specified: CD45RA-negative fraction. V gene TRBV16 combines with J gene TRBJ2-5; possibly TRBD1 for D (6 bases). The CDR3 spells CASSYTGPQETQYF. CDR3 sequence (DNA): TGTGCCAGCAGCTACACAGGGCCCCAAGAGACCCAGTACTTC.